The entry below gives a single T cell receptor beta chain sequence along with its context. What it binds is unknown. This record comes from a study of T cell responses to AZD1222 COVID-19 vaccine. CDR3 size: 16 residues. The germline V gene encodes CDR1 SGHNT and CDR2 YYREEE (reference sequence). Trimming pared 4 bases from V and 0 bases from J, leaving 11 bases between. Study observations and caveats: Clonal diversity may have been underestimated in mostly white British donors. Only five or six individuals given AZD1222 were seropositive at baseline. Close to half of all spike-specific TCRs reportedly target regions of the variants that are unmutated.

Sequenced by immunoSEQ multiplex PCR; TCRdb stores in-frame clones only, minus some. Of roughly 170,000 clones detected, 70% to 90% appear once; the ten largest clones hold about 0.53%. V and J are TRBV5-4 and TRBJ1-6; the D gene is possibly TRBD1 (5 bases). This material consisted of peripheral blood, taken on day 0 of AZD1222 vaccination. This clonotype was sampled from an adult in good health. CDR3 amino acids: CASSRQSNSYNSPLHF. The CDR3, as DNA: TGTGCCAGCAGCCGACAGTCTAACTCCTATAATTCACCCCTCCACTTT.